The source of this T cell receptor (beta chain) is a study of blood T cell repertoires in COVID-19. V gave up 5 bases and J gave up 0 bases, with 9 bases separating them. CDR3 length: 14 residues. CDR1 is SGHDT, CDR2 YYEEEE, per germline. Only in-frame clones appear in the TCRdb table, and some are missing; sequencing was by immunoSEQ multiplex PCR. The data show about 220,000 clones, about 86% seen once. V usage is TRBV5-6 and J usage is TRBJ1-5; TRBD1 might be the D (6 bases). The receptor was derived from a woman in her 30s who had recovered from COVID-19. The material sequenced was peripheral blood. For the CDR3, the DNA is TGTGCCAGCAGTTCGGACAGTAGCAATCAGCCCCAGCATTTT. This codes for CASSSDSSNQPQHF. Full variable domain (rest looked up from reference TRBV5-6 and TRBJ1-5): DAGVTQSPTHLIKTRGQQVTLRCSPKSGHDTVSWYQQALGQGPQFIFQYYEEEERQRGNFPDRFSGHQFPNYSSELNVNALLLGDSALYLCASSSDSSNQPQHFGDGTRLSIL.